The text below deals with one TCR beta chain. The sample comes from a study of blood T cell repertoires in COVID-19. On the study more broadly: Sample material is recorded as cDNA or gDNA derived from T cells, B-cell-depleted T cells, or PBMCs.

V was clipped by 2 bases and J by 1 base, with 11 bases between them. The CDR3 is made up of 15 amino acids. Germline V lookup: CDR1 SNHLY, CDR2 FYNNEI. As processed by the authors: By means of reference gene primer amplification, nucleated cell counts were estimated. The assay was immunoSEQ multiplex PCR, and TCRdb's table has in-frame clones only and misses some. D and trimming come from the DNA, and the V and J calls and clone size come from that table. The sample records some 160,000 clones, 80% to 90% being singletons. The TCR comes from a woman aged 70-85 years with acute or convalescent COVID-19. The J gene is TRBJ1-1, the V gene TRBV2, with D unclear. Sequencing input: peripheral blood. The CDR3 coding sequence is TGTGCCAGCAGTGAAAGCTTCCGTGGGAACACTGAAGCTTTCTTT. Its protein product is CASSESFRGNTEAFF.